The 23 T cell receptor beta chains below all came from one sample that was sequenced in a study of T cell responses to AZD1222 COVID-19 vaccine. Clones were read by immunoSEQ multiplex PCR, and TCRdb kept only the in-frame ones, dropping some. The sample carries some 170,000 clones, more than 75% recorded once. The sample in question was peripheral blood, obtained 28 days after the second AZD1222 dose. All receptors come from an adult who received the AZD1222 COVID-19 vaccine.

The chain joins TRBV6-5 to TRBJ2-7; possibly TRBD1 for D (5 bases). The CDR3 loop spans 15 amino acids. Germline V CDR1 and CDR2: MNHEY, SVGAGI. The V end was cut by 0 bases, the J end by 3 bases, with 12 bases between. The CDR3 sequence is CASSYSKAGIYEQYF. Written as DNA, the CDR3 is TGTGCCAGCAGTTACTCGAAAGCAGGGATCTACGAGCAGTACTTC.

This sequence joins TRBV7-9 and TRBJ1-2; D ambiguous. This CDR3 contains 12 residues. Germline V gene lookup returns CDR1 SEHNR and CDR2 FQNEAQ (reference sequence). The V end lost 0 bases, the J end lost 7 bases, and 6 bases lay between the germline ends. This chain's CDR3 is CASSLAGSGYTF. The CDR3 coding sequence is TGTGCCAGCAGCTTAGCGGGATCTGGCTACACCTTC.

This sequence joins TRBV20-1 and TRBJ1-1; no definite D call. The CDR3 consists of 11 residues. Per germline, CDR1 DFQATT and CDR2 SNEGSKA (reference sequence). The V gene lost 5 bases and the J gene lost 13 bases, with 17 bases spanning the gap. CDR3 sequence: CSAYIGLRGFF. CDR3 in DNA: TGCAGTGCTTACATCGGCCTGCGGGGTTTCTTT.

The rearrangement uses TRBV5-1 and TRBJ1-1, with 7 positions matching TRBD1. Per the germline V gene, CDR1 is SGHRS and CDR2 is YFSETQ. This CDR3 is built from 14 residues. The V and J ends lost 4 bases and 3 bases, in that order; junction bases with no gene match: 6. CDR3 DNA sequence: TGCGCCAGCAGCCCAACAGGGGCTGACACTGAAGCTTTCTTT. Translation: CASSPTGADTEAFF.

The CDR3 sequence: CASGPGLGGGAQETQYF. The CDR3 DNA is TGTGCCAGCGGACCTGGACTTGGCGGGGGGGCACAAGAGACCCAGTACTTC. The rearrangement joins TRBV11-3 to TRBJ2-5, with TRBD2 matching 9 bases. V shed 8 bases and J 2 bases; nucleotides not matched to a gene: 15. In germline, CDR1 is SGHNT, CDR2 YENEEA. This CDR3 has 17 amino acids.

The rearrangement uses TRBV6-6 and TRBJ1-2; D is unresolved. V lost 4 bases, J lost 4 bases, and 13 bases lay in between. This CDR3 comprises 14 residues. CDR1 and CDR2 (germline): MNHNY, SVGAGI (reference sequence). The CDR3 is CASSSQGRSYGYTF. The CDR3 DNA follows: TGTGCCAGCAGTTCCCAAGGACGGTCCTATGGCTACACCTTC.

This clone was observed a single time. The V and J genes are TRBV7-9 and TRBJ2-3; D is ambiguous. The CDR3 has 12 residues. Trimming took off 6 bases at V and 0 bases at J, with 4 bases between the two ends. Germline loops: CDR1 SEHNR, CDR2 FQNEAQ (reference sequence). The DNA for the CDR3 is TGTGCCAGCAGAACTAGCACAGATACGCAGTATTTT. Protein: CASRTSTDTQYF. Using reference TRBV7-9 and TRBJ2-3 for the parts outside the CDR3, the full variable domain is DTGVSQNPRHKITKRGQNVTFRCDPISEHNRLYWYRQTLGQGPEFLTYFQNEAQLEKSRLLSDRFSAERPKGSFSTLEIQRTEQGDSAMYLCASRTSTDTQYFGPGTRLTVL.

This sequence joins TRBV4-1 and TRBJ1-5, with 8 bases lining up with TRBD1. This CDR3 region has 15 residues. Germline assignment: CDR1 MGHRA and CDR2 YSYEKL. The junction had 3 bases not matched to a gene; V was cut back by 0 bases and J by 5 bases. CDR3 DNA sequence: TGCGCCAGCAGCCAAGAGGGACAGGTAGATCAGCCCCAGCATTTT. Encoded protein: CASSQEGQVDQPQHF.

The chain combines TRBV6-5 with TRBJ1-5; 10 nucleotides align to TRBD1. V dropped 2 bases and J dropped 3; count of bases not matched to a gene: 1. The germline V gene has CDR1 MNHEY and CDR2 SVGAGI. The CDR3 covers 15 residues. CDR3 in DNA: TGTGCCAGCAGTTACGGACAGGGGGTCAATCAGCCCCAGCATTTT. This gives the protein CASSYGQGVNQPQHF.

The CDR3 coding sequence is TGTGCCAGCAGCTCAGCGGCGGGTGTTGGCTACACCTTC. This translates into CASSSAAGVGYTF. J is TRBJ1-2 and V is TRBV7-9; unclear D gene. Germline V gene lookup returns CDR1 SEHNR and CDR2 FQNEAQ (reference sequence). V was shortened by 4 bases and J by 7 bases, with 13 bases between the two germline ends. This CDR3 is built from 13 residues. Looking up the rest from reference TRBV7-9 and TRBJ1-2 gives the full variable domain: DTGVSQNPRHKITKRGQNVTFRCDPISEHNRLYWYRQTLGQGPEFLTYFQNEAQLEKSRLLSDRFSAERPKGSFSTLEIQRTEQGDSAMYLCASSSAAGVGYTFGSGTRLTVV.

This CDR3 is CASSQGYGSTVHNEQFF. CDR3 sequence (DNA): TGCGCCAGCAGCCAAGGGTATGGTTCGACGGTCCACAATGAGCAGTTCTTC. This chain connects TRBV4-3 to TRBJ2-1; D unclear. The CDR3 extends over 17 amino acids. Trimming removed 1 base from V and 5 bases from J, with 18 bases in between. CDR1 is LGHNA and CDR2 is YSLEER in the germline V gene.

The chain is built from TRBV19 and TRBJ2-1; 8 nucleotides align to TRBD2. The CDR3 covers 15 residues. The V and J ends lost 3 bases and 8 bases, in that order; junction bases with no gene match: 9. Germline CDR1 and CDR2: LNHDA and SQIVND (reference sequence). The CDR3 region has the DNA TGTGCCAGTAGTATCTCTCGGACTAGCCGCGATGAGCAGTTCTTC. This translates into CASSISRTSRDEQFF.

As concerns this clone: This same CDR3 is encoded by further DNA sequences in the sample. The V gene is TRBV5-1, the J gene TRBJ2-7; 8 bases match TRBD1. Germline CDR1 is SGHRS and CDR2 is YFSETQ. The ends lost 4 bases at V and 4 bases at J; junction bases unmatched: 7. This CDR3 region has 14 residues. The CDR3 DNA reads TGCGCCAGCAGCCTCCAGGGGGCGCCGTACGAGCAGTACTTC. It translates to CASSLQGAPYEQYF.

The chain links TRBV6-5 to TRBJ1-6, with a possible D match to TRBD1 (5 bases). Germline loops: CDR1 MNHEY, CDR2 SVGAGI. This CDR3 comprises 15 residues. V shed 7 bases and J shed 8 bases, with 18 bases lying between them. The CDR3 nucleotides are TGTGCCAGCATGTTGAGGCGGCAGGGAGATTCACCCCTCCACTTT. Translation gives CASMLRRQGDSPLHF.

The gene calls are TRBV18 and TRBJ1-6, with unresolved D. CDR3 length: 15 residues. The germline gives CDR1 KGHSH, CDR2 LQKENI. V was shortened by 6 bases and J by 15 bases, with 24 bases between the two germline ends. CDR3 loop: CASSRLGASITDLHF. CDR3 DNA sequence: TGTGCCAGCTCCAGACTGGGAGCATCGATCACGGACCTCCACTTT.

The gene calls are TRBV11-2 and TRBJ1-6, with 7 bases matching TRBD1. V was pared by 5 bases and J by 14 bases, with 18 bases of the junction left unmatched. Germline V gene data show CDR1 as SGHAT and CDR2 as FQNNGV. The CDR3 runs 16 residues. CDR3 coding DNA: TGTGCCAGCAGCCCCCGCCCGGGCAGGGGGGTTGGAGCCCTCCACTTT. The encoded protein is CASSPRPGRGVGALHF. Looking up the rest from reference TRBV11-2 and TRBJ1-6 gives the full variable domain: EAGVAQSPRYKIIEKRQSVAFWCNPISGHATLYWYQQILGQGPKLLIQFQNNGVVDDSQLPKDRFSAERLKGVDSTLKIQPAKLEDSAVYLCASSPRPGRGVGALHFGNGTRLTVT.

The chain has TRBV25-1 and TRBJ1-1, with D unclear. The CDR3 contains 14 residues. The V end lost 1 base, the J end lost 7 bases, and 13 bases lay between the germline ends. Looked up from germline, CDR1 is MGHDK and CDR2 is SYGVNS. CDR3 bases: TGTGCCAGCAGTGAATGGGGAACGGGAGGTGAAGCTTTCTTT. This translates into CASSEWGTGGEAFF.

V usage is TRBV18 and J usage is TRBJ1-1, with D tentatively TRBD1 (5 bases). The V end lost 0 bases, the J end lost 1 base, and 12 bases lay between the germline ends. This CDR3 has 16 amino acids. CDR1 and CDR2 (germline): KGHSH, LQKENI. In nucleotides, the CDR3 is TGTGCCAGCTCACCACCAAAAGTAGGGACGAACACTGAAGCTTTCTTT. Encoded protein: CASSPPKVGTNTEAFF.

The rearrangement links TRBV27 to TRBJ1-5; D call uncertain. Germline V gene sequence: CDR1 MNHEY, CDR2 SMNVEV (reference sequence). V was pared by 3 bases and J by 5 bases, with 5 bases between. The CDR3 runs to 12 residues. CDR3 DNA: TGTGCCAGCAGTTTTCGGGATCAGCCCCAGCATTTT. Amino acids: CASSFRDQPQHF.

J is TRBJ2-1 and V is TRBV30; 8 bases map to TRBD1. Germline assignment: CDR1 GTSNPN and CDR2 SVGIG (reference sequence). Germline trimming cut 4 bases from V and 6 bases from J; bases unmatched to any gene: 8. The CDR3 runs 14 residues. CDR3 residues: CAWNGAGGGNEQFF. CDR3 DNA: TGTGCCTGGAATGGGGCAGGGGGCGGCAATGAGCAGTTCTTC.

This clone has just one count. The rearrangement joins TRBV2 to TRBJ1-4; D gene ambiguous. This CDR3 comprises 12 residues. V lost 8 bases, J lost 2 bases, and 6 bases lay in between. Germline CDR1 and CDR2: SNHLY and FYNNEI. DNA for the CDR3: TGTGCCAGCCGGGAGACTAATGAAAAACTGTTTTTT. Translated, it gives CASRETNEKLFF.

The chain joins TRBV19 to TRBJ2-7, with a possible D match to TRBD1 (5 bases). This CDR3 is 16 amino acids long. The V end lost 5 bases, the J end lost 3 bases, and 20 bases lay between the germline ends. Germline CDR1 LNHDA, CDR2 SQIVND (reference sequence). The CDR3 DNA reads as TGTGCCAGTAGTCTCTCCTCCCAGGGAAGTGGCTACGAGCAGTACTTC. This encodes CASSLSSQGSGYEQYF.

This chain joins TRBV10-3 and TRBJ2-5; D gene ambiguous. CDR3 size: 13 residues. CDR1 and CDR2 from the germline V gene are ENHRY and SYGVKD. With 0 bases removed from V and 5 bases from J, the gap between germline ends came to 7 bases. The CDR3 region has the DNA TGTGCCATCAGTGAGTCGAGTGTTGAGACCCAGTACTTC. Its protein is CAISESSVETQYF.